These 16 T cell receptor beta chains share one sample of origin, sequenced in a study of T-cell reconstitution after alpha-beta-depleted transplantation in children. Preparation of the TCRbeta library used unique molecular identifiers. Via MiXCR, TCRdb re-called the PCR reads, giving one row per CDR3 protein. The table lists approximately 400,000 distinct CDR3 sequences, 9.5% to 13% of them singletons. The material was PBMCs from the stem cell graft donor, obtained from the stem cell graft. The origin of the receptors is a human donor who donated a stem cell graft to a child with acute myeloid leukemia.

In DNA form, the CDR3 reads TGCGCCAGCAGCTCTAACCTTGGGACAGGGACGAACACTGAAGCTTTCTTT. Protein product: CASSSNLGTGTNTEAFF. V gene TRBV5-1 combines with J gene TRBJ1-1; 9 nucleotides match TRBD1. The CDR3 length is 17 residues. CDR1 and CDR2 (germline): SGHRS, YFSETQ. Trimming at V came to 3 bases and at J to 1 base, leaving 10 bases not matched to a gene.

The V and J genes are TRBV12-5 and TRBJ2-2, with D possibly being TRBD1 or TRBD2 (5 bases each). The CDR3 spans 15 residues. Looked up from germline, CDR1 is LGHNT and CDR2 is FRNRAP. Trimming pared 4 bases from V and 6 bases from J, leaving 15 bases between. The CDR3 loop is CASGSGTVGSGELFF. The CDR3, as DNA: TGTGCTAGTGGTTCCGGGACGGTGGGGTCCGGGGAGCTGTTTTTT. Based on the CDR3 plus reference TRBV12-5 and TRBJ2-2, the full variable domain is DARVTQTPRHKVTEMGQEVTMRCQPILGHNTVFWYRQTMMQGLELLAYFRNRAPLDDSGMPKDRFSAEMPDATLATLKIQPSEPRDSAVYFCASGSGTVGSGELFFGEGSRLTVL.

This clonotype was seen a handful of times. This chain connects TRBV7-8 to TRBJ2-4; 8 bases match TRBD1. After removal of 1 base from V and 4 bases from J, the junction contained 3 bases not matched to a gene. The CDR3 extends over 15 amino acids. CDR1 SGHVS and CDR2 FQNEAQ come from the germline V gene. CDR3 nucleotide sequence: TGTGCCAGCAGCTTAGGGACAGGGAAGAAAAACATTCAGTACTTC. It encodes CASSLGTGKKNIQYF.

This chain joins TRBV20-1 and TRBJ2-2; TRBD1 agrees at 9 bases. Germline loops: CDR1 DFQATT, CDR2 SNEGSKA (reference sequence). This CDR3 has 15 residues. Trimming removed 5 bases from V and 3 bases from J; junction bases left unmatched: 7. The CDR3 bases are TGCAGTGCTCAGCGCAGGGACAGGGACACCGGGGAGCTGTTTTTT. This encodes CSAQRRDRDTGELFF.

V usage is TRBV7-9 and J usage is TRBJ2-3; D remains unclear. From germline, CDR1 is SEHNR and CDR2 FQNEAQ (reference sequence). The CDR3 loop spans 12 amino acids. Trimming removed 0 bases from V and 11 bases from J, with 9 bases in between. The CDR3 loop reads CASSLASFWQYF. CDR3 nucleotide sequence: TGTGCCAGCAGCTTAGCCTCTTTTTGGCAGTATTTT. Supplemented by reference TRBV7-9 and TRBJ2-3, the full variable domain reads DTGVSQNPRHKITKRGQNVTFRCDPISEHNRLYWYRQTLGQGPEFLTYFQNEAQLEKSRLLSDRFSAERPKGSFSTLEIQRTEQGDSAMYLCASSLASFWQYFGPGTRLTVL.

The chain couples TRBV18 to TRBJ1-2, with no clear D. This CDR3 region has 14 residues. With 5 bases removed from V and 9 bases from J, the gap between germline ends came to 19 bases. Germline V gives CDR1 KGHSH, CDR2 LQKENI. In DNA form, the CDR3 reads TGTGCCAGCTCAACCAGTGACATACTATGGAGCTACACCTTC. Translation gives CASSTSDILWSYTF. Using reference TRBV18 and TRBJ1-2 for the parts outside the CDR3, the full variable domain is NAGVMQNPRHLVRRRGQEARLRCSPMKGHSHVYWYRQLPEEGLKFMVYLQKENIIDESGMPKERFSAEFPKEGPSILRIQQVVRGDSAAYFCASSTSDILWSYTFGSGTRLTVV.

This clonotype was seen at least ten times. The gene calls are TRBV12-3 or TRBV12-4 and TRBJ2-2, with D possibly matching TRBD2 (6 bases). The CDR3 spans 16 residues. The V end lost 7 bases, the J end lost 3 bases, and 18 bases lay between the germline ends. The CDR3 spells CASTTGLSLDTGELFF. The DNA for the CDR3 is TGTGCCAGCACCACGGGACTCTCGTTGGACACCGGGGAGCTGTTTTTT.

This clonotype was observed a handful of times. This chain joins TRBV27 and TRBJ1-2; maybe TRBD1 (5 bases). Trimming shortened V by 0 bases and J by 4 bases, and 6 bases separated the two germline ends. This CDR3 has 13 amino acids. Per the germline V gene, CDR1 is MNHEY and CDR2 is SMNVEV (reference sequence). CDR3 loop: CASSLSGPYGYTF. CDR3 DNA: TGTGCCAGCAGTTTATCGGGACCCTATGGCTACACCTTC.

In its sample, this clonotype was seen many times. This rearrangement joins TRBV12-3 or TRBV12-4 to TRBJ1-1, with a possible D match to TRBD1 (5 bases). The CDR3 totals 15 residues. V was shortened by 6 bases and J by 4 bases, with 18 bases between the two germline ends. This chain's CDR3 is CASRRTPNGGTEAFF. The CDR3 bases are TGTGCCAGCAGGCGGACACCTAACGGTGGCACTGAAGCTTTCTTT.

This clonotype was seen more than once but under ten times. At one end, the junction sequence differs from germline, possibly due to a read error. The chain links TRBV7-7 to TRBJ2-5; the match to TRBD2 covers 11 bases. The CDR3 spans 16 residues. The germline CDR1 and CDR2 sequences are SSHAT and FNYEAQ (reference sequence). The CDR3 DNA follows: TGTGCTAGCAGCCAGGGGGTAGCGGGGGGGCAAGAGACCCAGTACTTC. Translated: CASSQGVAGGQETQYF.

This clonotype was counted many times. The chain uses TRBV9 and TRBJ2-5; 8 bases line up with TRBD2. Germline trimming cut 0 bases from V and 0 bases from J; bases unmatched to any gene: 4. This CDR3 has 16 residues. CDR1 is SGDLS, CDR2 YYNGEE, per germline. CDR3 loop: CASSVGLSGNQETQYF. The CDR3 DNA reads TGTGCCAGCAGCGTAGGGCTTAGCGGGAACCAAGAGACCCAGTACTTC.

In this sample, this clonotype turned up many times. The CDR3 nucleotides are TGCAGTGCTAGAGAAGGACAGGGACCCTCTAGGAGCAATCAGCCCCAGCATTTT. Protein sequence: CSAREGQGPSRSNQPQHF. The V and J genes are TRBV20-1 and TRBJ1-5; 8 bases match TRBD1. V dropped 0 bases and J dropped 1; count of bases not matched to a gene: 11. Germline CDR1 reads DFQATT; CDR2 reads SNEGSKA (reference sequence). The CDR3 has 18 amino acids.

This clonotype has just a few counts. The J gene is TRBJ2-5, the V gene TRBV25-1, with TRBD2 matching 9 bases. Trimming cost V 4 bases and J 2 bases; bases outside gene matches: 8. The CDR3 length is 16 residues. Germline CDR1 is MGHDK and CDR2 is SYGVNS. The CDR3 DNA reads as TGTGCCAGCAGTGGGTCCCTAGCGGGGCATCAAGAGACCCAGTACTTC. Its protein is CASSGSLAGHQETQYF. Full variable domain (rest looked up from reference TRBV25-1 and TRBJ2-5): EADIYQTPRYLVIGTGKKITLECSQTMGHDKMYWYQQDPGMELHLIHYSYGVNSTEKGDLSSESTVSRIRTEHFPLTLESARPSHTSQYLCASSGSLAGHQETQYFGPGTRLLVL.

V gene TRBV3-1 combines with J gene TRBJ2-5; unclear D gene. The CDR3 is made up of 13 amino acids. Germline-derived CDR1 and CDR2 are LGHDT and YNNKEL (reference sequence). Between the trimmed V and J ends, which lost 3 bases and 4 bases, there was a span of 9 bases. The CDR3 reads CASSQAALETQYF. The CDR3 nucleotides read TGTGCCAGCAGCCAGGCTGCGTTAGAGACCCAGTACTTC.

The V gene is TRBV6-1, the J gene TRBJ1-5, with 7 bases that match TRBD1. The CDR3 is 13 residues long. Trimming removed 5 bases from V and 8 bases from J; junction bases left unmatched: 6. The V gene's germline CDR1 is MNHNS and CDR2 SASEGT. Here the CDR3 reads CASSITGVEPQHF. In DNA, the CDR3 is TGTGCCAGCAGTATAACAGGGGTGGAGCCCCAGCATTTT.

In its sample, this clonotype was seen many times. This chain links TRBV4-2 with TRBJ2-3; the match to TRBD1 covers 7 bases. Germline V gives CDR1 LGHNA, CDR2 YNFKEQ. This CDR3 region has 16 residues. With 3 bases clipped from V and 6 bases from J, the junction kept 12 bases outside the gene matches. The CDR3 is CASSHYRQGPPDTQYF. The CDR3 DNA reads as TGTGCCAGCAGCCATTACAGACAGGGCCCCCCGGATACGCAGTATTTT.